What follows are 15 T cell receptor beta chains derived from one specimen sequenced in a study of blood T cell repertoires in COVID-19. Profiling relied on immunoSEQ multiplex PCR, and the TCRdb table lists in-frame clones only, not all of them. Of hundreds of thousands of clones in the sample, roughly 84% were seen once. Sequencing input: peripheral blood. These receptors were taken from a man in his forties or fifties with acute or convalescent COVID-19.

The chain couples TRBV19 to TRBJ2-3; D may be TRBD2 (5 bases). Germline CDR1 and CDR2: LNHDA and SQIVND (reference sequence). Trimming removed 7 bases at V and 6 bases at J, with 14 bases between. This CDR3 is built from 13 residues. The CDR3 nucleotides are TGTGCCAGTACCCACCCTCCGGGGGATACGCAGTATTTT. This gives the protein CASTHPPGDTQYF.

This clone was seen a few times. J is TRBJ1-1 and V is TRBV5-1, with TRBD1 as a possible D gene (6 bases). The CDR3 loop spans 15 amino acids. Germline-derived CDR1 and CDR2 are SGHRS and YFSETQ. Trimming took off 4 bases at V and 2 bases at J, with 15 bases between the two ends. CDR3 protein: CASSLGTIINTEAFF. Here the CDR3 DNA reads TGCGCCAGCAGCCTCGGGACAATAATCAACACTGAAGCTTTCTTT.

Comments on this clone: The same CDR3 can be traced to other DNA sequences in this sample. This sequence joins TRBV5-6 and TRBJ1-2; 9 bases agree with TRBD1. Germline trimming cut 3 bases from V and 3 bases from J; bases unmatched to any gene: 9. Germline assignment: CDR1 SGHDT and CDR2 YYEEEE. CDR3 length: 16 residues. CDR3 in amino acids: CASSSIPGQGDYGYTF. The CDR3 coding sequence is TGTGCCAGCAGCTCCATTCCGGGACAGGGAGACTATGGCTACACCTTC.

J is TRBJ1-2 and V is TRBV9; D is unclear. From germline, CDR1 is SGDLS and CDR2 YYNGEE. The CDR3 loop spans 16 amino acids. V was pared by 3 bases and J by 4 bases, with 19 bases between. In DNA, the CDR3 is TGTGCCAGCAGCGCTACACTAGGTCCAGCCGCCTATGGCTACACCTTC. Residues: CASSATLGPAAYGYTF. Based on the CDR3 plus reference TRBV9 and TRBJ1-2, the full variable domain is DSGVTQTPKHLITATGQRVTLRCSPRSGDLSVYWYQQSLDQGLQFLIQYYNGEERAKGNILERFSAQQFPDLHSELNLSSLELGDSALYFCASSATLGPAAYGYTFGSGTRLTVV.

This clone appeared once. V usage is TRBV11-1 and J usage is TRBJ2-1; 9 bases match TRBD2. The CDR3 runs to 15 residues. From germline, CDR1 is SGHAT and CDR2 FQDESV (reference sequence). J gave up 9 bases and V 1 base, and 7 bases lay outside the gene matches. CDR3 nucleotide sequence: TGTGCCAGCAGCTTAGTCCAGACTAGCGGTGGTGAGCAGTTCTTC. Translating it yields CASSLVQTSGGEQFF.

V gene TRBV29-1 combines with J gene TRBJ1-1; D is ambiguous. Germline CDR1 is SQVTM and CDR2 is ANQGSEA. CDR3 length: 13 residues. The ends were cut back, 7 bases at V and 1 base at J, with 13 bases in the middle. In DNA form, the CDR3 reads TGCAGCGCCGAACGTCGGTGGAACACTGAAGCTTTCTTT. Its translation is CSAERRWNTEAFF.

A few counts support this clone. The chain links TRBV6-5 to TRBJ1-3; the match to TRBD1 covers 9 bases. Germline trimming cut 10 bases from V and 2 bases from J; bases unmatched to any gene: 9. In germline, CDR1 is MNHEY, CDR2 SVGAGI. The CDR3 covers 15 residues. The CDR3 protein is CATQDWDRAGNTIYF. The CDR3 region has the DNA TGTGCCACCCAGGACTGGGACAGGGCTGGAAACACCATATATTTT.

The chain joins TRBV7-2 to TRBJ2-5; 15 nucleotides agree with TRBD2. Germline V lookup: CDR1 SGHTA, CDR2 FQGNSA. Losses at the gene ends were 5 bases for V and 9 bases for J; bases not matched to a gene: 10. The CDR3 is made up of 16 amino acids. The CDR3 protein is CASSTRTSGGVGSQYF. CDR3 in DNA: TGTGCCAGCAGCACCAGGACTAGCGGGGGGGTAGGTTCCCAGTACTTC.

The chain combines TRBV6-5 with TRBJ1-2; TRBD1 might be the D (5 bases). CDR3 length: 15 amino acids. V lost 2 bases and J lost 8, with 18 bases in between. Per the germline V gene, CDR1 is MNHEY and CDR2 is SVGAGI. The CDR3 DNA reads TGTGCCAGCAGTTACGGGGCAGGCCTACCTTTAGGCTACACCTTC. It specifies CASSYGAGLPLGYTF.

The chain is built from TRBV27 and TRBJ2-2; D possibly corresponds to TRBD1 (6 bases). V dropped 6 bases and J dropped 2 bases, with 13 bases sitting between them. The V gene's germline CDR1 is MNHEY and CDR2 SMNVEV (reference sequence). This CDR3 is built from 15 residues. The CDR3 DNA is TGTGCCAGCAGGGCCGGGACATATAACACCGGGGAGCTGTTTTTT. Translated: CASRAGTYNTGELFF.

On this clone: A read error may account for a junction end that differs from germline. The chain carries TRBV7-7 and TRBJ2-5; 10 bases match TRBD1. The CDR3 runs to 14 residues. Germline CDR1 is SSHAT and CDR2 is FNYEAQ (reference sequence). CDR3 protein: CASSIGTGEETQYF. Here the CDR3 DNA reads TGTGCTAGCAGCATCGGGACAGGGGAAGAGACCCAGTACTTC.

The rearrangement uses TRBV6-2 or TRBV6-3 and TRBJ2-3; 7 nucleotides agree with TRBD2. The CDR3 extends over 15 amino acids. Germline loops: CDR1 MNHEY, CDR2 SVGEGT. J was trimmed by 3 bases and V by 0 bases; bases with no gene match: 3. CDR3: CASSYSSGGTDTQYF. The CDR3 region has the DNA TGTGCCAGCAGTTACTCGTCCGGGGGGACAGATACGCAGTATTTT.

This chain links TRBV9 with TRBJ2-7; 9 bases match TRBD2. CDR1 is SGDLS and CDR2 is YYNGEE in the germline V gene. The CDR3 runs 13 residues. The trim removed 7 bases at V and 7 bases at J, leaving 9 bases unmatched. CDR3 sequence reads: CASGAGGSGEQYF. CDR3 in DNA: TGTGCCAGCGGAGCGGGAGGAAGTGGGGAGCAGTACTTC.

This chain joins TRBV7-3 and TRBJ1-2; possible D gene TRBD1, 5 bases. Trimming removed 2 bases from V and 8 bases from J, with 12 bases in between. This CDR3 region has 13 residues. The germline gives CDR1 SGHTA, CDR2 FQGTGA. CDR3 nucleotides: TGTGCCAGCAGCTTAGCAGGGCTTGACGGCTACACCTTC. Translated: CASSLAGLDGYTF. Using reference TRBV7-3 and TRBJ1-2 for the parts outside the CDR3, the full variable domain is GAGVSQTPSNKVTEKGKYVELRCDPISGHTALYWYRQSLGQGPEFLIYFQGTGAADDSGLPNDRFFAVRPEGSVSTLKIQRTERGDSAVYLCASSLAGLDGYTFGSGTRLTVV.

The chain couples TRBV4-3 to TRBJ1-2; D call uncertain. Germline lookup yields CDR1 LGHNA and CDR2 YSLEER. The CDR3 is made up of 14 amino acids. V was cut by 1 base and J by 6 bases, with 12 bases left in between. Written as DNA, the CDR3 is TGCGCCAGCAGCCAAGGAGCCGGGGAGGATGGCTACACCTTC. Translated, it gives CASSQGAGEDGYTF.